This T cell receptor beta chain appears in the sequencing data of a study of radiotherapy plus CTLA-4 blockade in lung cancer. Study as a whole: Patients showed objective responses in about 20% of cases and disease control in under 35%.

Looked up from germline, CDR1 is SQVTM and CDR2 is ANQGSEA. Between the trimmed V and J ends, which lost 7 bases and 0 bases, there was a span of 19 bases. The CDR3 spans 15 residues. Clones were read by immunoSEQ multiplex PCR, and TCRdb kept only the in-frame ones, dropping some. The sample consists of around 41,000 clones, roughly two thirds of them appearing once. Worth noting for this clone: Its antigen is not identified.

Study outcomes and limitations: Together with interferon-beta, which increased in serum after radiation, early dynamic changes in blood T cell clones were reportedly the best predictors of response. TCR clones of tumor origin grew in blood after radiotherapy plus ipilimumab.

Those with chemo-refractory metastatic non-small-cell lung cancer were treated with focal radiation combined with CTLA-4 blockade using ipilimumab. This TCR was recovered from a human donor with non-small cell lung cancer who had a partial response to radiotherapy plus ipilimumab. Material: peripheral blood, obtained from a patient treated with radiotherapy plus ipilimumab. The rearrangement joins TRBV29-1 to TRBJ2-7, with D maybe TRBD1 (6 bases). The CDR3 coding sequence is TGCAGCGCCCTCAGACAGGCGTCCTTCTCCTACGAGCAGTACTTC. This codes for CSALRQASFSYEQYF.